This TCR beta chain originates from a study of neurological immune-mediated disorders (dated by TCRdb to between 2018 and 2021). As for the study more broadly: Peripheral blood TCR-beta repertoires from patients with HTLV-I-associated myelopathy (HAM/TSP), patients with multiple sclerosis, and healthy controls were compared in the study using UMI-based sequencing. The cohort comprised roughly 65 subjects: 14 HAM/TSP patients, approximately 34 multiple sclerosis patients and around 20 healthy controls. Longitudinal samples, technical triplicates and paired sorted CD4+ and CD8+ T-cell subsets, alongside PBMC samples, were included among the 106 TCR-beta libraries. Each longitudinal HAM/TSP and healthy donor was sampled at 3 time-points spaced at roughly 3-40 month intervals. General conclusions and limits of the study: No identical CDR3 amino acid sequences were shared among expanded clones across subjects, suggesting private TCR-beta repertoires in all groups. TCR clonal expansion was greatest in HAM/TSP patients and smallest in MS patients, who ranked below even healthy controls.

To synthesize cDNA, template-switch 5'RACE was performed with a primer carrying a 10-nucleotide random unique molecular identifier so that each TCR transcript was tagged. Each sequencing run produced over 160 million TCR-beta sequences covering 15-18 subjects. The RNeasy kit was used for extraction of total RNA. Using the KAPA Real-time Library Amplification kit, TCR-beta VDJ regions were amplified with primers for the TCR constant region and the 5'RACE anchor. A first PCR added sample indexes and Illumina adaptors, after which a second PCR increased the library yield. After purification with Ampure beads, the TCR product of roughly 650 bp was size-selected on a 2% E-gel SizeSelection system. Before pooling, library quality was checked on a Bioanalyzer, concentration was measured with Qubit, and libraries were quantified with the Kapa Library Quantification kit. An Illumina HiSeq 2500 sequenced the libraries paired-end 2 x 150 bp. To increase sequence diversity, about 24-32% phiX was spiked into each library pool. Per the original workflow: Quality-filtered reads were processed with the UMI-based MiGEC pipeline, which removed over 75% of raw TCR sequences during error correction. IMGT germline references were used for alignment of VDJ genes, and clonotypes were defined by a unique CDR3 amino acid sequence together with V-J genes. Clonal expansion, Shannon diversity, and CDR3 relatedness (CalcPairwiseDistances, ClusterSamples) were evaluated with VDJtools, and phylogenetic trees were built with CLCbio workbench. Using coefficient-of-variation modelling across technical triplicates, the study counted a clone as expanded if it had at least 8 unique UMIs. TCRdb itself trimmed the public reads at Q25 with fastp, ran MiXCR and retained productive beta chains. Rows are combined by CDR3 protein, so each entry shows the most common genes and DNA. For this entry, the V and J calls and clone size follow TCRdb and not the study's own pipeline. The sample table contains about 66,000 distinct CDR3 sequences; only one count was recorded for about 8.9% of them. Together, the top ten hold 9.5% to 15% of the sample.

V lost 8 bases and J lost 0 bases, and the count of bases not matched to a germline gene is 3. The CDR3 spans 14 residues, from the cysteine through the phenylalanine. Kept here is only the CDR3 DNA, which spans 42 bases and is read in frame from base 1. According to the germline V gene, CDR1 reads MGHDK and CDR2 reads SYGVNS. Explained via the paper, the time point label denotes: longitudinal time-point 2. Blood bank volunteers in Maryland, USA served as the healthy controls. Libraries from unsorted PBMCs were made from 2 million PBMCs kept in RNAlater at -80 degrees C until RNA extraction. PBMCs were separated from peripheral blood using Ficoll-Hypaque density gradient centrifugation and then cryopreserved in liquid nitrogen. This clonotype was observed at least ten times. Its antigen target is currently unknown. No base-level quality is on record; no much larger clone is a single base apart.

The specimen sequenced was PBMCs. The sequence was collected from a man younger than 40 in good health. This sequence uses TRBV25-1 and TRBJ2-7; 11 bases in between match TRBD2. The base sequence is TGTGCCAGCCATAGCGGGAGGGTCTCCTACGAGCAGTACTTC. It translates to CASHSGRVSYEQYF.